The 31 T cell receptor beta chains listed next were all sequenced from one sample in a study of human CD8 memory T cell subsets. The study classified TPEX cells as CCR7+ PD-1+ TIGIT+ early memory CD8+ T cells bearing exhausted-like traits. It was UMI-labeled 5' RACE by which the TCR beta libraries were made. One entry per CDR3 protein, without DNA, is what TCRdb gives after re-calling the 5' RACE reads. Its listing shows some 10,000 distinct CDR3 sequences. Sequencing input: CD8+ T cells from PBMCs. Receptor source: a human donor in good health.

The CDR3: CASSEEAGAYEQYF. The chain is built from TRBV2 and TRBJ2-7; no DNA is available, so the TRBD1 call from TCRdb remains unchecked. The germline V gene encodes CDR1 SNHLY and CDR2 FYNNEI. The CDR3 consists of 14 residues.

The V and J genes are TRBV25-1 and TRBJ2-1; TCRdb picks TRBD2, but there is no DNA to check that call. Germline lookup yields CDR1 MGHDK and CDR2 SYGVNS. This CDR3 is 15 amino acids long. The CDR3 loop reads CASSVGLAGRLGQFF.

This chain links TRBV10-3 with TRBJ2-5; the TCRdb call, TRBD1, lacks DNA for checking. This CDR3 region has 16 residues. CDR1 and CDR2 from the germline V gene are ENHRY and SYGVKD. CDR3 sequence: CAISESIGTAQETQYF.

By frequency, this clonotype registers medium-sized. V gene TRBV7-8 combines with J gene TRBJ2-7; lacking DNA, the TRBD1 call made by TCRdb goes unchecked. Germline CDR1 is SGHVS and CDR2 is FQNEAQ. There are 14 residues in the CDR3. CDR3 in amino acids: CASSPWLGGYEQYF.

V usage is TRBV6-2 or TRBV6-3 and J usage is TRBJ2-5; TCRdb returns TRBD2, unconfirmable since there is no DNA. CDR3 length equals 15 residues. Germline CDR1 and CDR2: MNHEY and SVGEGT. CDR3 residues: CASADAVDLQETQYF.

The chain joins TRBV15 to TRBJ1-1. Germline values: CDR1 LNHNV, CDR2 YYDKDF (reference sequence). The CDR3 is 12 residues long. CDR3: CATSREGTEAFF.

The V and J genes are TRBV6-6 and TRBJ1-5. Per germline, CDR1 MNHNY and CDR2 SVGAGI (reference sequence). The CDR3 sequence is 17 residues long. CDR3 sequence reads: CASSYPNSEWGNQPQHF.

Frequency places this clonotype as medium-sized. The V and J genes are TRBV7-9 and TRBJ2-1; TCRdb's D call, TRBD2, is unchecked because there is no DNA. This CDR3 region has 15 residues. Germline V gene data show CDR1 as SEHNR and CDR2 as FQNEAQ (reference sequence). Here the CDR3 reads CASSLASGRKNEQFF.

The chain employs TRBV19 and TRBJ1-1. The CDR3 is 12 residues long. Germline values: CDR1 LNHDA, CDR2 SQIVND (reference sequence). CDR3 amino acids: CASRLQNTEAFF.

J is TRBJ1-1 and V is TRBV6-2 or TRBV6-3. Germline-derived CDR1 and CDR2 are MNHEY and SVGEGT. The CDR3 runs 13 residues. The CDR3 loop is CASSEPGFSEAFF.

V usage is TRBV4-3 and J usage is TRBJ1-3. The germline V gene encodes CDR1 LGHNA and CDR2 YSLEER. The CDR3 has 13 residues. The CDR3 here is CASSQDRGNTIYF.

This chain connects TRBV28 to TRBJ2-7. Germline V gene data show CDR1 as MDHEN and CDR2 as SYDVKM. The CDR3 extends over 14 amino acids. The CDR3 loop is CASSQTANSYEQYF. The full variable domain, completed using reference TRBV28 and TRBJ2-7, is DVKVTQSSRYLVKRTGEKVFLECVQDMDHENMFWYRQDPGLGLRLIYFSYDVKMKEKGDIPEGYSVSREKKERFSLILESASTNQTSMYLCASSQTANSYEQYFGPGTRLTVT.

The CDR3 spells CASSLRDYQTYEQYF. J is TRBJ2-7 and V is TRBV7-8; the TCRdb D gene call, TRBD2, has no DNA to confirm it. This CDR3 has 15 amino acids. CDR1 is SGHVS and CDR2 is FQNEAQ in the germline V gene.

The rearrangement links TRBV9 to TRBJ2-7; no DNA is available, so the TRBD1 call from TCRdb remains unchecked. Germline V CDR1 and CDR2: SGDLS, YYNGEE. The CDR3 has 14 amino acids. The CDR3 is CASSAVPGSDEQYF.

CDR3 loop: CASTLGGPNQPQHF. The chain uses TRBV12-3 or TRBV12-4 and TRBJ1-5. CDR3 length: 14 residues.

The CDR3 loop reads CSATGDAYEQYF. J is TRBJ2-7 and V is TRBV20-1; the D call of TRBD1 rests on TCRdb alone, since no DNA is present to check it. Germline V gene sequence: CDR1 DFQATT, CDR2 SNEGSKA (reference sequence). The CDR3 consists of 12 residues.

The chain joins TRBV7-9 to TRBJ2-7; with no DNA, the TCRdb D assignment of TRBD1 cannot be verified. The CDR3 runs 14 residues. CDR1 and CDR2 from the germline V gene are SEHNR and FQNEAQ (reference sequence). The CDR3 reads CASSPSNRYYEQYF.

The rearrangement uses TRBV4-3 and TRBJ1-1; without DNA, the TCRdb call of TRBD1 cannot be checked. The CDR3 consists of 16 residues. From germline, CDR1 is LGHNA and CDR2 YSLEER. The CDR3 loop is CASSQDRLQGYSNAFF.

This chain links TRBV5-1 with TRBJ1-2. The CDR3 loop spans 13 amino acids. CDR1 is SGHRS and CDR2 is YFSETQ in the germline V gene. The CDR3 sequence is CASSPDGPYGYTF.

CDR3 amino acids: CASGLLAAAKNIQYF. This chain links TRBV13 with TRBJ2-4; no DNA is available, so the TRBD2 call from TCRdb remains unchecked. This CDR3 contains 15 residues. Germline values: CDR1 PRHDT, CDR2 FYEKMQ (reference sequence).

This sequence joins TRBV21-1 and TRBJ1-5; without DNA, the TCRdb call of TRBD1 cannot be checked. TRBV21-1 is given as a pseudogene. This CDR3 has 17 residues. The chain's CDR3 is CASSPETDLPPNQPQHF.

In terms of frequency, this clonotype is medium-sized. The CDR3 loop reads CAISEDRAPYEQYF. V gene TRBV10-3 combines with J gene TRBJ2-7. CDR1 is ENHRY and CDR2 is SYGVKD in the germline V gene. This CDR3 is 14 amino acids long.

The chain uses TRBV6-2 or TRBV6-3 and TRBJ2-7. CDR3 length: 14 residues. Germline values: CDR1 MNHEY, CDR2 SVGEGT. CDR3 loop: CASSPDRSSYEQYF.

This chain connects TRBV9 to TRBJ1-1. Looked up from germline, CDR1 is SGDLS and CDR2 is YYNGEE. The CDR3 contains 14 residues. The CDR3 reads CASSVISTDTEAFF.

The rearrangement links TRBV24-1 to TRBJ1-2; TCRdb's assignment of TRBD1 cannot be checked, as there is no DNA. CDR3 length equals 17 residues. Germline V gene lookup returns CDR1 KGHDR and CDR2 SFDVKD. This CDR3 reads CATSDGGRIGKARGYTF.

V is TRBV11-2 and J is TRBJ1-4; TCRdb's D gene call, TRBD1, goes unchecked for lack of DNA. Germline-derived CDR1 and CDR2 are SGHAT and FQNNGV. The CDR3 covers 16 residues. The CDR3 is CASGTGTFATNEKLFF.

This clonotype is called large (0.1 to 1%) based on its frequency. The V gene is TRBV23-1, the J gene TRBJ1-4. TRBV23-1 is reported as an ORF; its role is uncertain. The CDR3 consists of 16 residues. The CDR3 loop reads CASSPPGPSTNEKLFF.

The chain employs TRBV7-6 and TRBJ2-7; TCRdb selects TRBD1, and the lack of DNA leaves this call unchecked. The CDR3 extends over 16 amino acids. CDR1 and CDR2 (germline): SGHVS, FNYEAQ. CDR3 protein: CASSLESETGLFEQYF.

This clonotype is classed as medium-sized by frequency. The chain uses TRBV30 and TRBJ2-7; TCRdb outputs TRBD1, but without DNA this stays unchecked. Per germline, CDR1 GTSNPN and CDR2 SVGIG (reference sequence). The CDR3 extends over 15 amino acids. CDR3 amino acids: CAWSGSGGIVDEQYF.

The CDR3 loop reads CASSQDASGSYEQYF. The rearrangement uses TRBV4-3 and TRBJ2-7; TCRdb names TRBD2, which stays unverified in the absence of DNA. Germline CDR1 and CDR2: LGHNA and YSLEER. The CDR3 is made up of 15 amino acids.

The genes are TRBV4-2 and TRBJ1-1. From germline, CDR1 is LGHNA and CDR2 YNFKEQ. The CDR3 has 15 amino acids. This CDR3 is CASSQDFSMNTEAFF.